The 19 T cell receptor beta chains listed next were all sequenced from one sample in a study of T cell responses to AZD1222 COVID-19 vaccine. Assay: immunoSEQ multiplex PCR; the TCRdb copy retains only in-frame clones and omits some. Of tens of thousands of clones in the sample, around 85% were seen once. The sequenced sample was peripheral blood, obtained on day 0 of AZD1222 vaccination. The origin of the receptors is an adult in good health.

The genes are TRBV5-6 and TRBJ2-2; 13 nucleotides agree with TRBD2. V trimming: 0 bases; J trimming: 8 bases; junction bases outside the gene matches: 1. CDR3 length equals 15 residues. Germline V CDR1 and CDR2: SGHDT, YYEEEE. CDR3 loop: CASSLEGLAGGELFF. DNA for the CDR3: TGTGCCAGCAGCTTGGAGGGACTAGCGGGAGGGGAGCTGTTTTTT.

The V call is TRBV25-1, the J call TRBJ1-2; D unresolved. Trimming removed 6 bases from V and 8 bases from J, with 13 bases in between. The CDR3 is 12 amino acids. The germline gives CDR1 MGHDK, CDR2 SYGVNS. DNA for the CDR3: TGTGCCAGCAGCGCTGGGAGCTGGGGCTACACCTTC. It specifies CASSAGSWGYTF.

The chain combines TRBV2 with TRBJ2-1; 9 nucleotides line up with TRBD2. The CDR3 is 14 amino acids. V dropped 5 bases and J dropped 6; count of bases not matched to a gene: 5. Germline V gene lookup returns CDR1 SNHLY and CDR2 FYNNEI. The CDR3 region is CASSYSGRSNEQFF. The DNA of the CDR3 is TGTGCCAGCAGTTATAGCGGGAGAAGCAATGAGCAGTTCTTC.

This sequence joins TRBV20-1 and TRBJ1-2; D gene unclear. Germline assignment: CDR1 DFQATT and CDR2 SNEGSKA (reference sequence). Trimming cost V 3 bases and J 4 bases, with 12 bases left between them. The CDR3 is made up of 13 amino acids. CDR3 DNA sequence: TGCAGTGCTAGTATTCCGCAGGCCTATGGCTACACCTTC. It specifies CSASIPQAYGYTF.

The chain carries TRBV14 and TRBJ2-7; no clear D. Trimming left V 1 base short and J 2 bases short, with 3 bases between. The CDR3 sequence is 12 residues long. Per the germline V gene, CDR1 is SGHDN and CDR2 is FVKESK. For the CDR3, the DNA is TGTGCCAGCAGCCAAGTAACCTACGAGCAGTACTTC. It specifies CASSQVTYEQYF.

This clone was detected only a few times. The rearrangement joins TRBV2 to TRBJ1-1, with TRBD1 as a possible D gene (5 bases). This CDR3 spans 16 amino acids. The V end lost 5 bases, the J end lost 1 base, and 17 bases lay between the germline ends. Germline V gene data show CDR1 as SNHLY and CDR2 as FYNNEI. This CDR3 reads CASSLYPRGENTEAFF. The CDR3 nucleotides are TGTGCCAGCAGTCTTTACCCCCGAGGGGAGAACACTGAAGCTTTCTTT.

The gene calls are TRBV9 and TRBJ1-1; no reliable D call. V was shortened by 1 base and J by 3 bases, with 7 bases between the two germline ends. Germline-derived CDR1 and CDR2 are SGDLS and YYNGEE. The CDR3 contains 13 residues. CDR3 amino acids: CASSVSGDTEAFF. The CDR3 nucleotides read TGTGCCAGCAGCGTATCCGGAGACACTGAAGCTTTCTTT.

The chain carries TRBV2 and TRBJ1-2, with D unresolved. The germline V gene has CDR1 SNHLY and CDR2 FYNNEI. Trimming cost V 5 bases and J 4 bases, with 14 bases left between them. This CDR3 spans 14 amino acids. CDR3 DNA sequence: TGTGCCAGCAGTTCGGCTCGGCGCTTCTATGGCTACACCTTC. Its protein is CASSSARRFYGYTF.

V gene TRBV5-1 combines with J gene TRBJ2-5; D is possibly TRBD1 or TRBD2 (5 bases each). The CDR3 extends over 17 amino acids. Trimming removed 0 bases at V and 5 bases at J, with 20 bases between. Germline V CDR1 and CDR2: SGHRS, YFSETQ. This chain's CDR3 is CASSLGAVFGTRETQYF. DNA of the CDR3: TGCGCCAGCAGCTTGGGCGCGGTTTTCGGGACGCGGGAGACCCAGTACTTC.

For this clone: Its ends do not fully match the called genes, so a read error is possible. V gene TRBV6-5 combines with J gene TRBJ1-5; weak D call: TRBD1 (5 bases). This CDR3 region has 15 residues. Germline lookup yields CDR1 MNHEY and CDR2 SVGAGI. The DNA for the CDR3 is TGTGCCAGCAGTTACTCAGGGGCTGGGAATCCGCCCCAGCATTTT. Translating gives CASSYSGAGNPPQHF.

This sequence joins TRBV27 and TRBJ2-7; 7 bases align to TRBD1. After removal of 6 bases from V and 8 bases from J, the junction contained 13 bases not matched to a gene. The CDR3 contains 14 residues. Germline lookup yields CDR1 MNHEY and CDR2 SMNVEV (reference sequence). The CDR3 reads CASSRTTGFSQQYF. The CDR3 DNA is TGTGCCAGCAGCCGAACGACAGGGTTCAGCCAGCAGTACTTC.

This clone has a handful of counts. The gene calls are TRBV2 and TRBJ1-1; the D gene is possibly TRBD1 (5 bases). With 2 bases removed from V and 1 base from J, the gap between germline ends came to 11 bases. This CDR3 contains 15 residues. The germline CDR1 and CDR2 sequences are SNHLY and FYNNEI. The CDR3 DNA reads TGTGCCAGCAGTGAACTCAGGGCTGGGAACACTGAAGCTTTCTTT. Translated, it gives CASSELRAGNTEAFF.

As DNA, the CDR3 is TGCAGTGCTAGTGGTCCAGGAGGGGGTGAGCAGTTCTTC. Its translation is CSASGPGGGEQFF. The rearrangement links TRBV20-1 to TRBJ2-1; D might be TRBD1 or TRBD2, each matching 6 bases. The ends were cut back, 3 bases at V and 9 bases at J, with 15 bases in the middle. Germline V gene sequence: CDR1 DFQATT, CDR2 SNEGSKA (reference sequence). The CDR3 consists of 13 residues.

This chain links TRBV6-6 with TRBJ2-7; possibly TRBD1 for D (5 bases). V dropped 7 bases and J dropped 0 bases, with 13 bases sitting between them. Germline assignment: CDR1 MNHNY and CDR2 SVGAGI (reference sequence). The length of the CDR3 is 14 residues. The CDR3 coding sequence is TGTGCCAGCAAGGGGAAAGCACTCTCCTACGAGCAGTACTTC. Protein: CASKGKALSYEQYF.

The CDR3 loop reads CASSQEAGAANYGYTF. CDR3 bases: TGTGCCAGCAGCCAAGAAGCAGGGGCCGCTAACTATGGCTACACCTTC. This chain links TRBV4-2 with TRBJ1-2; D is perhaps TRBD1 (6 bases). This CDR3 is 16 amino acids long. The V end was cut by 0 bases, the J end by 0 bases, with 11 bases between. The germline CDR1 and CDR2 sequences are LGHNA and YNFKEQ.

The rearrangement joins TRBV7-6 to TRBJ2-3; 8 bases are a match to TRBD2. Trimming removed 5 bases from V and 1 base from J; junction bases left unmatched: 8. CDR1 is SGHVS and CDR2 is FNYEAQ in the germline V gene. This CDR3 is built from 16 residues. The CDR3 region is CASSRQVREGTDTQYF. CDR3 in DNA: TGTGCCAGCAGCCGCCAAGTGCGGGAGGGCACAGATACGCAGTATTTT.

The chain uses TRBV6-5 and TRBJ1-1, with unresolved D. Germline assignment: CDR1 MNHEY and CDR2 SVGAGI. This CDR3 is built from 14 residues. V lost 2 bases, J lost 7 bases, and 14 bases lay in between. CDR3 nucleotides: TGTGCCAGCAGTTACACGGAGGATATTCTTGAAGCTTTCTTT. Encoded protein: CASSYTEDILEAFF.

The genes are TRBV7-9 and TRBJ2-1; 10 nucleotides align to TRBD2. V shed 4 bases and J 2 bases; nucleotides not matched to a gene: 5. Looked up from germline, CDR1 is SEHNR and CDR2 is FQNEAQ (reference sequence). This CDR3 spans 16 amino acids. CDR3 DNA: TGTGCCAGCAGCTCCGGACTAGCGGACCCCTACAATGAGCAGTTCTTC. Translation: CASSSGLADPYNEQFF. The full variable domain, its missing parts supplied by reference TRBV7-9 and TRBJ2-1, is DTGVSQNPRHKITKRGQNVTFRCDPISEHNRLYWYRQTLGQGPEFLTYFQNEAQLEKSRLLSDRFSAERPKGSFSTLEIQRTEQGDSAMYLCASSSGLADPYNEQFFGPGTRLTVL.

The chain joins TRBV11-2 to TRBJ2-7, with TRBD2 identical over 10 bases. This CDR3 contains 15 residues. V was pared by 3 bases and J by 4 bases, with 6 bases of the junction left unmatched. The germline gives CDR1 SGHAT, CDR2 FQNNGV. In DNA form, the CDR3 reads TGTGCCAGCAGCTTGGTAGCGGGAGGACAATACGAGCAGTACTTC. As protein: CASSLVAGGQYEQYF.